The subject of this entry is one T cell receptor (beta chain). The data were taken from a study of blood T cell repertoires in COVID-19. The ends lost 6 bases at V and 1 base at J; junction bases unmatched: 7. The CDR3 is 16 residues long. Per germline, CDR1 SEHNR and CDR2 FQNEAQ (reference sequence). Assay: immunoSEQ multiplex PCR; the TCRdb copy retains only in-frame clones and omits some. The sample contains tens of thousands of clones, 80% to 90% of which appear only once. The chain recombines TRBV7-9 with TRBJ2-2; 8 nucleotides line up with TRBD2. The specimen was peripheral blood. The clonotype originates from a man at least 80 years old with acute or convalescent COVID-19. CDR3 bases: TGTGCCAGCAGTTTCCCACGGGGGGGGAACACCGGGGAGCTGTTTTTT. Amino acids: CASSFPRGGNTGELFF.